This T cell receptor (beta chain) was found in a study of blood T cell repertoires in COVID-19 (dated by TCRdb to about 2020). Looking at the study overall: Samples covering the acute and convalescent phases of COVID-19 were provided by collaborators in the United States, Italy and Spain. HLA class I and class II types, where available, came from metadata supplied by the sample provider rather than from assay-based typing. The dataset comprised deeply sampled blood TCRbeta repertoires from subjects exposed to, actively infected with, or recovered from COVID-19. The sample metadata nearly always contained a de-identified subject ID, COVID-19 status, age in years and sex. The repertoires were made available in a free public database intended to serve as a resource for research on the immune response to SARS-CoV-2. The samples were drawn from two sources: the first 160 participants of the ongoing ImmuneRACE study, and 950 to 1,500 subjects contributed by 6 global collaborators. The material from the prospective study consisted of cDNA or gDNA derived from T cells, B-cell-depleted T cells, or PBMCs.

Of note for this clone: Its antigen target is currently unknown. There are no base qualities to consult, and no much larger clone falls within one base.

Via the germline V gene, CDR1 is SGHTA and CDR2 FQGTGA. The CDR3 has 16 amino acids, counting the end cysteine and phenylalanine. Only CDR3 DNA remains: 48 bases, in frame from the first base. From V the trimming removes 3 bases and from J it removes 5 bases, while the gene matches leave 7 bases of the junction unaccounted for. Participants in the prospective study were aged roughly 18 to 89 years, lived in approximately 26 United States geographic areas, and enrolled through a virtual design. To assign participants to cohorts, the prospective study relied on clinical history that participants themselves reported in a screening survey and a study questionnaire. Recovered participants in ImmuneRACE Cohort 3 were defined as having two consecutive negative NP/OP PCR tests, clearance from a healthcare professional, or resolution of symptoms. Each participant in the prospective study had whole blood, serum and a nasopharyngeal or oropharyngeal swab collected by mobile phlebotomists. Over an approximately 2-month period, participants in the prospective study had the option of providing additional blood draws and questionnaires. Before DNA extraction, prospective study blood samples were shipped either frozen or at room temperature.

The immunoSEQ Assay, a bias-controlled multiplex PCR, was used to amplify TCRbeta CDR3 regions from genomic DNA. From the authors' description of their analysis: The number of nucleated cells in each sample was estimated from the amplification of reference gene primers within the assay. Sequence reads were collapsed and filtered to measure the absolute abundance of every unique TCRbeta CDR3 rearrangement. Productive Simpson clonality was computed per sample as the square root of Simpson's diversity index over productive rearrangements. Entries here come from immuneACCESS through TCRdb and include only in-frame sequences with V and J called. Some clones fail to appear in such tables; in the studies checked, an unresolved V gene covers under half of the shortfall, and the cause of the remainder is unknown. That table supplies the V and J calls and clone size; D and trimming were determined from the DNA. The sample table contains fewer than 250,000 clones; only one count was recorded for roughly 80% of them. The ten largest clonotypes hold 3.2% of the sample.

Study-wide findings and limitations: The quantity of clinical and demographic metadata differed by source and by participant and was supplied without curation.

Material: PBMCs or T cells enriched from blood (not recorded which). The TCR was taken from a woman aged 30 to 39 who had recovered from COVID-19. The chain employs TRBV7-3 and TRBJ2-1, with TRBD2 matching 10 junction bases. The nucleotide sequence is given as TGTGCCAGCAGCTTGTCACTAGCGGGACCAAACAATGAGCAGTTCTTC. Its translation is CASSLSLAGPNNEQFF.